A single sample is the source of the 16 T cell receptor beta chains below, sequenced in a study of blood T cell repertoires in COVID-19. Sequencing was performed with immunoSEQ multiplex PCR; in TCRdb, only in-frame clones are kept and a portion is missing. The sample has hundreds of thousands of clones; about 90% are singletons. Source material: peripheral blood. The source of these receptors is an elderly man with acute or convalescent COVID-19.

CDR3 in DNA: TGCGCCAGCAGCCAAGATCGCGGTTCCTACAATGAGCAGTTCTTC. As protein: CASSQDRGSYNEQFF. V gene TRBV4-3 combines with J gene TRBJ2-1, with D uncertain. This CDR3 contains 15 residues. Trimming stripped 0 bases from V and 1 base from J, with 7 bases between. Germline assignment: CDR1 LGHNA and CDR2 YSLEER.

The chain employs TRBV28 and TRBJ1-1; no clear D gene. Trimming cost V 8 bases and J 4 bases, with 14 bases left between them. CDR3 length equals 13 residues. Germline loops: CDR1 MDHEN, CDR2 SYDVKM. The CDR3 loop is CASDGSLGTEAFF. The CDR3 DNA is TGTGCCAGCGACGGGTCCTTGGGCACTGAAGCTTTCTTT.

J is TRBJ2-5 and V is TRBV7-6; unclear D gene. V was cut by 4 bases and J by 5 bases, with 14 bases left in between. This CDR3 comprises 14 residues. Germline CDR1 and CDR2: SGHVS and FNYEAQ. CDR3 loop: CASSSQAFGETQYF. The CDR3, as DNA: TGTGCCAGCAGCTCTCAGGCCTTTGGGGAGACCCAGTACTTC.

This chain connects TRBV23-1 to TRBJ1-4; 10 nucleotides match TRBD1. TRBV23-1 is annotated as an ORF whose role is uncertain. The ends lost 3 bases at V and 1 base at J; junction bases unmatched: 5. The CDR3 covers 17 residues. CDR3 loop: CASSHRQGARTNEKLFF. Here the CDR3 DNA reads TGCGCCAGCAGTCATAGACAGGGGGCGCGAACTAATGAAAAACTGTTTTTT.

The rearrangement joins TRBV9 to TRBJ1-2, with 11 bases that match TRBD1. The junction had 15 bases not matched to a gene; V was cut back by 4 bases and J by 13 bases. CDR1 and CDR2 from the germline V gene are SGDLS and YYNGEE. CDR3 length: 15 amino acids. CDR3 in DNA: TGTGCCAGCAGCCTCCACCGTGGGGACAGGGGGTTTCTCACCTTC. Translating gives CASSLHRGDRGFLTF.

J is TRBJ2-7 and V is TRBV27; 9 bases match TRBD1. CDR3 length equals 15 residues. CDR1 and CDR2 (germline): MNHEY, SMNVEV (reference sequence). The trim removed 5 bases at V and 3 bases at J, leaving 8 bases unmatched. CDR3 region: CASSLETGGYYEQYF. The CDR3 coding sequence is TGTGCCAGCAGTCTCGAAACAGGGGGCTACTACGAGCAGTACTTC.

The chain recombines TRBV6-2 or TRBV6-3 with TRBJ2-3; possible D gene TRBD1, 6 bases. The V end was cut by 2 bases, the J end by 0 bases, with 15 bases between. The CDR3 is 17 residues long. The germline CDR1 and CDR2 sequences are MNHEY and SVGEGT. In DNA form, the CDR3 reads TGTGCCAGCAGTTACGTCAGGGGCCGCCCTAGCACAGATACGCAGTATTTT. This encodes CASSYVRGRPSTDTQYF.

The chain uses TRBV28 and TRBJ2-1; TRBD2 aligns across 12 bases. The CDR3 totals 20 residues. CDR1 is MDHEN and CDR2 is SYDVKM in the germline V gene. After removal of 4 bases from V and 4 bases from J, the junction contained 17 bases not matched to a gene. The CDR3 loop reads CASSSLLAGGGVGIYNEQFF. The CDR3 DNA reads TGTGCCAGCAGTTCCCTACTAGCGGGAGGCGGGGTTGGGATTTACAATGAGCAGTTCTTC.

The rearrangement uses TRBV5-8 and TRBJ2-1; D is possibly TRBD2 (6 bases). The CDR3 covers 15 residues. Germline values: CDR1 SGHTS, CDR2 YDEGEE. Trimming removed 4 bases from V and 9 bases from J, with 20 bases in between. The DNA for the CDR3 is TGTGCCAGCAGCCCGGAGGGGAAACGGCGCGGTGAGCAGTTCTTC. Translation gives CASSPEGKRRGEQFF. The full variable domain, in which reference TRBV5-8 and TRBJ2-1 provide the parts outside the CDR3, is EAGVTQSPTHLIKTRGQQATLRCSPISGHTSVYWYQQALGLGLQFLLWYDEGEERNRGNFPPRFSGRQFPNYSSELNVNALELEDSALYLCASSPEGKRRGEQFFGPGTRLTVL.

This chain uses TRBV7-2 with TRBJ2-3; 7 bases line up with TRBD1. CDR3 length equals 14 residues. After removal of 5 bases from V and 0 bases from J, the junction contained 2 bases not matched to a gene. Germline assignment: CDR1 SGHTA and CDR2 FQGNSA. The CDR3, as DNA: TGTGCCAGCAGCCCGGACAGGAGCACAGATACGCAGTATTTT. It encodes CASSPDRSTDTQYF.

V usage is TRBV15 and J usage is TRBJ1-3, with D possibly matching TRBD1 (6 bases). V dropped 0 bases and J dropped 3 bases, with 9 bases sitting between them. Germline V gene sequence: CDR1 LNHNV, CDR2 YYDKDF (reference sequence). There are 15 residues in the CDR3. For the CDR3, the DNA is TGTGCCACCAGCAGAGATGGACAGTATGGAAACACCATATATTTT. This encodes CATSRDGQYGNTIYF.

This chain connects TRBV4-1 to TRBJ1-5, with 8 bases aligning to TRBD1. Looked up from germline, CDR1 is MGHRA and CDR2 is YSYEKL. V trimming: 2 bases; J trimming: 7 bases; junction bases outside the gene matches: 7. The CDR3 length is 15 residues. CDR3 DNA sequence: TGCGCCAGCAGCCAAAACAGGGGGGTTGAGCAGCCCCAGCATTTT. This encodes CASSQNRGVEQPQHF.

CDR3 region: CSVEFGGGASDTQYF. DNA of the CDR3: TGCAGCGTTGAATTCGGCGGGGGGGCTTCAGATACGCAGTATTTT. The chain joins TRBV29-1 to TRBJ2-3, with 9 bases that match TRBD2. V trimming: 2 bases; J trimming: 4 bases; junction bases outside the gene matches: 7. Germline V gene data show CDR1 as SQVTM and CDR2 as ANQGSEA. The CDR3 runs 15 residues.

The chain is built from TRBV6-5 and TRBJ1-1; D possibly corresponds to TRBD1 (5 bases). CDR3 length: 14 residues. Between the trimmed V and J ends, which lost 4 bases and 3 bases, there was a span of 12 bases. Germline V CDR1 and CDR2: MNHEY, SVGAGI. CDR3 loop: CASSWTAGDTEAFF. The CDR3 nucleotides are TGTGCCAGCAGTTGGACCGCGGGGGACACTGAAGCTTTCTTT.

V is TRBV10-3 and J is TRBJ2-6; D gene unclear. V gave up 2 bases and J gave up 1 base, with 6 bases separating them. Germline CDR1 ENHRY, CDR2 SYGVKD. CDR3 length: 15 amino acids. CDR3 sequence: CAISEVSSGANVLTF. The CDR3 coding sequence is TGTGCCATCAGTGAGGTTTCATCTGGGGCCAACGTCCTGACTTTC.

The gene calls are TRBV7-3 and TRBJ2-1, with TRBD2 as a possible D gene (6 bases). V was shortened by 5 bases and J by 8 bases, with 16 bases between the two germline ends. CDR3 length: 14 residues. Germline V lookup: CDR1 SGHTA, CDR2 FQGTGA. Here the CDR3 reads CASSAIVGSDEQFF. CDR3 DNA: TGTGCCAGCAGCGCTATCGTCGGGAGCGATGAGCAGTTCTTC. Variable domain in full (rest from reference TRBV7-3 and TRBJ2-1): GAGVSQTPSNKVTEKGKYVELRCDPISGHTALYWYRQSLGQGPEFLIYFQGTGAADDSGLPNDRFFAVRPEGSVSTLKIQRTERGDSAVYLCASSAIVGSDEQFFGPGTRLTVL.